In this sample, the clone carrying this TCR beta chain turned up once. The sample comes from a study of PD-1 blockade in classical Hodgkin lymphoma. Trimming pared 4 bases from V and 6 bases from J, leaving 13 bases between. From germline, CDR1 is MNHEY and CDR2 SVGAGI. CDR3 size: 13 residues. Libraries were prepared by immunoSEQ multiplex PCR; TCRdb keeps only in-frame clonotypes and omits some of them. The table has around 91,000 clones, about 89% seen once. Relapse was seen in all patients after autologous stem cell transplantation, and brentuximab vedotin exposure was variable. The sequencing used peripheral blood mononuclear cells (PBMCs), collected at baseline. The source is a human donor with classical Hodgkin lymphoma. V gene TRBV6-5 combines with J gene TRBJ2-7; tentative D call: TRBD2 (5 bases). The CDR3 here is CASSFSSRGEQYF. CDR3 in DNA: TGTGCCAGCAGTTTCTCAAGCCGGGGCGAGCAGTACTTC.